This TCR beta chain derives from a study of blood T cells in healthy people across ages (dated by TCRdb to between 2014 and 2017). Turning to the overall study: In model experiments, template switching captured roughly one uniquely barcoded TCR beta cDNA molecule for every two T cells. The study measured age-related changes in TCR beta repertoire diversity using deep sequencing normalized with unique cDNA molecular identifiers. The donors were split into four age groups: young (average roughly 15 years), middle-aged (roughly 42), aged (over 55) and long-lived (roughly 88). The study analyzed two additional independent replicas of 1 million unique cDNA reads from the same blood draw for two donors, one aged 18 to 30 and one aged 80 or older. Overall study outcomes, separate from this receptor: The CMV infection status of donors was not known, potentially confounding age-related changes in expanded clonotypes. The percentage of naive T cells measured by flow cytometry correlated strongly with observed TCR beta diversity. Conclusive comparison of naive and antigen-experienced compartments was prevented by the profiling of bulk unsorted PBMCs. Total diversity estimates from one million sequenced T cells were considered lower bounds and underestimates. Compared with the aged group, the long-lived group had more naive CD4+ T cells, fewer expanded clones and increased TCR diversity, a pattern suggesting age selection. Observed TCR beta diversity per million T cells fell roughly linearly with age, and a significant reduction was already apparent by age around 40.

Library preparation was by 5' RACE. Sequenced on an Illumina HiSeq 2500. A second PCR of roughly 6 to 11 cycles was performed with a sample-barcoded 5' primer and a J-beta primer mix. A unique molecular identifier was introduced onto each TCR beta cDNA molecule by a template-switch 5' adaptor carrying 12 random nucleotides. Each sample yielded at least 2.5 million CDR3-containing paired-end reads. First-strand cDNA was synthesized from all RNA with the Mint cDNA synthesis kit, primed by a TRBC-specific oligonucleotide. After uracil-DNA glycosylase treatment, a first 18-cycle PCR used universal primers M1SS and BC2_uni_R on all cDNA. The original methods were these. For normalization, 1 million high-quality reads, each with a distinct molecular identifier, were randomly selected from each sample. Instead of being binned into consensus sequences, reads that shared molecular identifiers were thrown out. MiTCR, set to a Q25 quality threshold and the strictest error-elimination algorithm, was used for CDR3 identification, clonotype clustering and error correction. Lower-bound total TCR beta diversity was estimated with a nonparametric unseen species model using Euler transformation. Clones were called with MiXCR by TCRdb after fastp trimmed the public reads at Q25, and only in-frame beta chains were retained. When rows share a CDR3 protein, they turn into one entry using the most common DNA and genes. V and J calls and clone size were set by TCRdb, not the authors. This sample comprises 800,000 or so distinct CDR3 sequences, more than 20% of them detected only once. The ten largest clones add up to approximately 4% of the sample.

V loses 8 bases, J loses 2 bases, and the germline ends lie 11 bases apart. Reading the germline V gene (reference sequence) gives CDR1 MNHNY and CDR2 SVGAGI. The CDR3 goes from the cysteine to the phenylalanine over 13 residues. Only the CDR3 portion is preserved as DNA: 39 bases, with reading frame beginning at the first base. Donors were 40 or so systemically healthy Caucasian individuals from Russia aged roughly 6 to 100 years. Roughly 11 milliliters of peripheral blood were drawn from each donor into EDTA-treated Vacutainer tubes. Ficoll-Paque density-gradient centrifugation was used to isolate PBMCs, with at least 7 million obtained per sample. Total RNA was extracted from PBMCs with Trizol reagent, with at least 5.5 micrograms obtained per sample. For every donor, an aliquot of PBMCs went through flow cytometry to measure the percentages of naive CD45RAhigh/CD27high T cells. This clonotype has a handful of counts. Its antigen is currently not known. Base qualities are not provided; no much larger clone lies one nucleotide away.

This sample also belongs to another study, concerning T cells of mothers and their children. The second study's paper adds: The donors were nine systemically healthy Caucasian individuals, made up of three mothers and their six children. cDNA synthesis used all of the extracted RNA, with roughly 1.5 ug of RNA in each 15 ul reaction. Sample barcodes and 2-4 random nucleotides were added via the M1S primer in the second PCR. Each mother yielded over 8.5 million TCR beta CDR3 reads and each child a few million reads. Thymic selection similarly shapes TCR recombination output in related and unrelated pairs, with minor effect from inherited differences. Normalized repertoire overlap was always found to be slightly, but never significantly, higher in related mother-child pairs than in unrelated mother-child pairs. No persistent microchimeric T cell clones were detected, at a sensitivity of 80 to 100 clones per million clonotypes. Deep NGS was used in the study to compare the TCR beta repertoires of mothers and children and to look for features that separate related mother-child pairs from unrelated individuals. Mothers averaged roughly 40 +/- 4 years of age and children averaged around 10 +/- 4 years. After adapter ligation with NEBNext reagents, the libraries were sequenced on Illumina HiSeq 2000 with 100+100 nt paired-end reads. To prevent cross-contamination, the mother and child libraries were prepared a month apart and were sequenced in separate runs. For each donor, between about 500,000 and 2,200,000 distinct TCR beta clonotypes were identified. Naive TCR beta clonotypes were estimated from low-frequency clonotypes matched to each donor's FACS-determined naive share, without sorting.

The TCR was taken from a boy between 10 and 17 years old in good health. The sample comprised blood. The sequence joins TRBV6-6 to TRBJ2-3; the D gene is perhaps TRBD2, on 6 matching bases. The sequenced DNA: TGTGCCAGCTGGGACTCCCTCACAGATACGCAGTATTTT. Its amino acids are CASWDSLTDTQYF.